This TCR beta chain was sequenced in a study of cytomegalovirus exposure and HLA in healthy donors (dated 2017 in TCRdb). At the level of the whole study: In an earlier analysis of some 610 of the donors, 250 to 350 Gb of sequence data and approximately 120 million unique TCR beta sequences from about 179 million T cells were reported. To predict cytomegalovirus infection status, the study brought together high-throughput TCR immunosequencing, statistical association of individual TCRs with disease status, and machine learning. Class I and class II HLA loci were covered by the typing at four-digit resolution. The study profiled the T cell repertoires of approximately 700 subjects by immunosequencing and related them to cytomegalovirus serostatus. To decide whether each TCR beta V gene segment behaved as functional or pseudogenic, an earlier analysis of approximately 590 of the donors relied on high-throughput TCR beta sequencing. Typing coverage differed by locus: A, B, C, DRB1 and DQB1 were typed in roughly 620-640 donors, DQA1 in about 550, DPA1 in 600 to 610, and DPB1 in 400 to 480. Besides the first cohort of 666 subjects, a separate validation cohort made up of over 100 different subjects was used. In the later analysis, no new phenotypic data were used to find candidate immune exposures; instead, reliance was placed on TCR beta sequences and their occurrence across donors. Of the roughly 420 genotyped donors, 65% to 90% were placed in the genetic ancestry cluster associated with self-reported Caucasian donors. Every repertoire in the discovery cohort had been generated on one and the same sequencing platform. To study patterns of TCR occurrence, a later analysis re-analyzed previously published TCR beta repertoires from hundreds of donors and added high-resolution HLA genotyping. The study aimed to test whether signatures of past pathogen exposure could be identified by cataloging public T cell receptors. Among 398 genotyped donors of the cohort, an average of about 240,000 unique TCR beta nucleotide sequences were sequenced per donor, around 20% of them non-productive. Donor age, sex, ethnicity and CMV serostatus were compiled together with the repertoire data. A later genetic analysis took genome-wide SNP genotypes for about 55% of the roughly 670 donors and used that subset as a discovery cohort. An early release covering roughly 600 HLA-typed donors comprised approximately 300 gigabases of sequencing data and some 79 million unique TCR sequences. Five DR-DQ haplotypes were handled as single units for association and clustering, since linkage in the cohort was strong.

On this clone: Its specific antigen is unknown. Base qualities are not at hand, and no much larger clone is one base apart. This sample also contains other DNA sequences that code for the same CDR3.

The library was generated by the immunoSEQ multiplex PCR assay. A mixture of 60 forward primers for TCR Vbeta segments and 13 reverse primers for TCR Jbeta segments was used in the multiplex PCR. The CDR3 region of rearranged TCR beta genes was amplified from genomic DNA by a multiplex PCR assay. The Illumina HiSeq System was used to sequence the amplified TCR beta libraries as 87-base-pair reads. As for how the authors treated the data: A later analysis counted some 74 million unique TCR beta chains across the 666 repertoires, and roughly 10 million of these chains were shared by at least two donors. Raw reads were error-corrected and collapsed into unique sequences by a nearest-neighbor algorithm in which closely related sequences were merged to remove PCR and sequencing errors. To assign V, D and J gene segments, CDR3 sequences were aligned to IMGT reference sequences. For a sequence to be retained, a match of at least six nucleotides was required to both a V gene segment and a J gene segment. A rearrangement counted as productive if the CDR3 had no stop codons and remained in frame with V and J, and every other rearrangement counted as non-productive. Following IMGT convention, CDR3 was defined as the stretch from the second conserved V-encoded cysteine to the conserved J-encoded phenylalanine. Sequences without an unambiguous match to a single V gene segment were excluded from the earlier analysis of several hundred of the donors. An earlier analysis of 587 of the donors called V segments functional above 56.7% productive rearrangements and segregating when the between-donor standard deviation exceeded 5%. A statistical classification framework was built for diagnosing cytomegalovirus status from the catalog of TCR beta chain sequences. A later analysis assigned V and J genes by comparing TCR nucleotide sequences with IMGT/GENE-DB human TR gene sequences. The TCRdist pipeline was used in a later analysis to assign CDR3 sequences and most-parsimonious VDJ recombination scenarios. In a later analysis, each TCR beta chain was defined by its CDR3 amino acid sequence together with its V-gene family, and reads lacking a unique V-gene family were excluded. As a way to deal with suspected cross-contamination and a sequencing artifact, a later analysis dropped under 600 nucleotide sequences that were highly shared and had low generation probability. In a later analysis, a clonal expansion index for each public chain was calculated from normalized within-repertoire ranks of inferred template counts. In a later analysis, generation probabilities were computed with a VDJ recombination model fitted to out-of-frame rearrangements, and the resulting probabilities were checked against IGoR. In a later analysis, hypergeometric tests were used to score TCR-TCR, TCR-HLA and TCR-CMV co-occurrence, with a repertoire-size bias correction applied to TCR pairs. In a later analysis, false discovery rates were estimated by permuting HLA or CMV assignments 20 times. A later analysis grouped co-occurring TCRs with DBSCAN, adding TCRdist sequence similarity when clustering within HLA-allele-positive subsets. Repertoires with fewer than 30,000 or more than 120,000 public chains, plus five repertoires with anomalous nucleotide sharing, were excluded from co-occurrence clustering. TCRdb stores this immuneACCESS table with in-frame sequences only. Part of the clones is absent; in the studies checked, under half of the shortfall reflects unresolved V genes, and no reason is known for the rest. D and trimming come from the DNA, and the V and J calls and clone size come from that table. This sample lists about 170,000 clones; approximately 88% were detected once. Jointly, the top ten make up more than 1% of the sample.

The cohort consisted of some 670 healthy bone marrow donors. Cohort members were all nominally healthy when sampled, although unrecorded immune exposures were likely present. The donor tested CMV seronegative, placing the donor among the roughly 350 seronegative members of the cohort. A peripheral blood sample was provided by each donor, and peripheral blood mononuclear cells were used for TCR beta sequencing. The Qiagen DNeasy Blood Extraction Kit was used to extract genomic DNA from the blood cell samples. Summary of the overall study and its limitations: A group of highly shared sequence variants was considered likely to be a technical artifact of the sequencing pipeline. Presence/absence analyses assumed roughly uniform sequencing depth across donors, an assumption that may not hold. In a later analysis, HLA-associated TCR beta chains showed more clonal expansion and lower generation probabilities than non-associated chains that were equally common. Compared with the approximately 700-donor mean, donors in an Asian-associated ancestry cluster had fewer N-insertions in productive TCRs, according to a later genetic analysis. Approximately 18 rarely observed V segments, including chromosome 9 orphons, were excluded from the earlier analysis of almost 600 of the donors because counts were too low. Correlated functional status among segregating V segments might reflect linkage disequilibrium, but an unknown experimental factor could not be ruled out. The study listed over 150 TCR beta chains as associated with cytomegalovirus. Because HLA typing was unavailable for some donors at each locus, only the typed subset was used in association tests. Assigning TCR associations to individual alleles was difficult when HLA alleles, especially DR and DQ, strongly co-occurred. A later analysis found that TCR association rates varied across HLA loci, with DRB1 alleles showing the most associated TCRs and HLA-C alleles the fewest. An association between a missense DCLRE1C variant and V-gene and J-gene trimming of TCR beta chains was found in a later genetic analysis and replicated in an independent cohort. The 87-base-pair reads could not distinguish some IMGT-functional V segments, including TRBV6-2 and TRBV6-3, so those segments were excluded. Most CMV-associated TCR beta chains appeared to be HLA-restricted in a later analysis, and the HLA associations seemed to be driven largely by CMV exposure. Several of the top co-occurrence clusters appeared to be linked to parvovirus B19, influenza, CMV and Epstein-Barr virus, according to a later analysis. For the cohort, immune exposure information was limited to CMV serostatus. Most TCR sequences were seen in very few donors, while some public TCRs were found in many individuals. A further reported finding was that TCR beta sequences accurately predicted the HLA-A and HLA-B alleles for most subjects in the first cohort. Specific HLA alleles were associated with some 15,000 TCR beta sequences at a false discovery rate of 0.05 in a later analysis. In an earlier analysis of under 600 of the donors, most TCR beta V segments were observed in productive rearrangements about 87% or about 30% of the time, broadly matching IMGT annotations. In this cohort, only TCR beta chains were sequenced, and detectable features were limited by the absence of alpha or paired-chain data. The authors suggested that the approach could potentially be extended to other disease states and immunological phenotypes. In vitro tests confirmed that a few of the cytomegalovirus-associated TCR beta chains recognize cytomegalovirus antigens. Cytomegalovirus status was reported to be diagnosed by the classifier with high specificity and sensitivity in both the original and validation cohorts.

V ends up 0 bases short and J 4 bases short, with an unmatched junction base count of 3. Looking up the germline V gene yields CDR1 LGHNA and CDR2 YSLEER. The CDR3 goes from the cysteine to the phenylalanine over 15 residues. The read is trimmed to its CDR3 DNA, 45 bases read in frame from base 1. In this chain, TRBV4-3 is recombined with TRBJ2-7, with 10 bases matching TRBD2. The specimen was PBMCs. This TCR derives from a boy younger than 10 in good health and CMV-seronegative. The CDR3 has the sequence CASSQDRTSGYEQYF. In nucleotide form, the sequence is TGCGCCAGCAGCCAAGATAGGACTAGCGGATACGAGCAGTACTTC.